This T cell receptor beta chain was captured by sequencing in a study of blood T cell repertoires in COVID-19. The wider study: Sample material is recorded as cDNA or gDNA derived from T cells, B-cell-depleted T cells, or PBMCs.

TCRdb keeps only in-frame clones here, not all; method: immunoSEQ multiplex PCR. The repertoire includes 200,000 to 250,000 clones, just under 85% of them detected once, and around 7.3% sits in the top ten. V lost 4 bases to trimming and J lost 11 bases, with 9 bases between them. The CDR3 loop spans 11 amino acids. Germline CDR1 LNHDA, CDR2 SQIVND (reference sequence). This chain links TRBV19 with TRBJ1-5; the D is unclear. The clonotype originates from a woman in her fifties or sixties with active or convalescent COVID-19. The sequenced material came from peripheral blood. The CDR3 sequence is CASSNSGAQHF. The CDR3 bases are TGTGCCAGTAGTAATAGCGGGGCCCAGCATTTT.